This entry lists 25 T cell receptor beta chains sequenced from one sample in a study of T cells after yellow fever vaccination (dated 2019 in TCRdb). The method was 5' RACE. The sequencer was an Illumina HiSeq 2500. TCRdb reanalyzed the raw reads on its own, using fastp at Q25 for trimming and MiXCR for clone calling, and kept in-frame beta chains. Each CDR3 protein gets just one entry, which takes the most common genes and DNA from the rows behind it. The sample table contains tens of thousands of distinct CDR3 sequences; only one count was recorded for roughly 7.7% of them. Around 45% of the sample is held by the ten biggest clonotypes. The sample's treatment or condition, from its label and the paper: live attenuated yellow fever vaccine strain. The source was CD8+ T cells sorted from PBMCs, collected on the day of the yellow fever booster vaccination. Receptor source: a man aged 25 to 45 who received the YFV17D yellow fever vaccine.

This clonotype was observed many times. The J gene is TRBJ2-1, the V gene TRBV12-3 or TRBV12-4, with D unresolved. V was pared by 3 bases and J by 5 bases, with 5 bases between. The CDR3 covers 12 residues. The CDR3 here is CASSFVHNEQFF. CDR3 nucleotide sequence: TGTGCCAGCAGTTTCGTACACAATGAGCAGTTCTTC.

The table lists this clonotype with a few counts. V and J are TRBV30 and TRBJ1-1; D ambiguous. The CDR3 extends over 12 amino acids. Between the trimmed V and J ends, which lost 5 bases and 4 bases, there was a span of 11 bases. Germline lookup yields CDR1 GTSNPN and CDR2 SVGIG (reference sequence). CDR3 sequence reads: CAWERGGTEAFF. As DNA, the CDR3 is TGTGCCTGGGAGAGAGGCGGCACTGAAGCTTTCTTT.

V usage is TRBV7-9 and J usage is TRBJ1-1; tentative D call: TRBD1 (5 bases). V lost 6 bases and J 7 bases, leaving 12 bases between the germline ends. Germline-derived CDR1 and CDR2 are SEHNR and FQNEAQ (reference sequence). The CDR3 extends over 12 amino acids. In DNA form, the CDR3 reads TGTGCCAGCAGAGCCGGGACGTATGAAGCTTTCTTT. The encoded protein is CASRAGTYEAFF.

This clonotype was observed a handful of times. One base away lies a much larger clone, so this may be a sequencing read error. This chain links TRBV2 with TRBJ2-1; TRBD2 might be the D (5 bases). The CDR3 contains 18 residues. Germline CDR1 and CDR2: SNHLY and FYNNEI. CDR3 coding DNA: TGTGCCTGCAGTCCTCCTCAGGCTAGTTCGCACCCGGACTATGAGCAGTTCTTC. Residues: CACSPPQASSHPDYEQFF.

This clonotype was seen only a few times. This chain joins TRBV14 and TRBJ2-1; 7 nucleotides line up with TRBD2. Germline CDR1 reads SGHDN; CDR2 reads FVKESK. The trim removed 0 bases at V and 8 bases at J, leaving 1 base unmatched. The CDR3 has 13 amino acids. CDR3 protein: CASSQEGGDEQFF. DNA of the CDR3: TGTGCCAGCAGCCAAGAGGGAGGGGATGAGCAGTTCTTC.

This clonotype has just a few counts. This chain connects TRBV21-1 to TRBJ2-1; no DNA check was done on the table's D call, TRBD1. TRBV21-1 has pseudogene status. The CDR3 runs 17 residues. The CDR3 protein is CASSRGVGDRGSNEQFF. Here the CDR3 DNA reads TGTGCCAGCAGCAGGGGAGTGGGGGACAGGGGATCGAATGAGCAGTTCTTC.

The genes are TRBV7-9 and TRBJ2-5, with 8 bases aligning to TRBD2. Germline CDR1 SEHNR, CDR2 FQNEAQ (reference sequence). This CDR3 has 15 amino acids. V lost 4 bases, J lost 0 bases, and 4 bases stayed unmatched. The CDR3 protein is CASSSVLADQETQYF. In nucleotides, the CDR3 is TGTGCCAGCAGCTCCGTACTAGCGGACCAAGAGACCCAGTACTTC.

This clonotype was detected only a few times. The V gene is TRBV4-3, the J gene TRBJ2-1, with 13 bases identical to TRBD2. Germline V gene lookup returns CDR1 LGHNA and CDR2 YSLEER. This CDR3 comprises 18 residues. Trimming removed 1 base from V and 7 bases from J; junction bases left unmatched: 10. The CDR3 bases are TGCGCCAGCAGCCAAGGCGTTGCACTAGCGGGAGGGCTGAATGAGCAGTTCTTC. Amino acid sequence: CASSQGVALAGGLNEQFF.

V is TRBV15 and J is TRBJ1-5; D gene ambiguous. The V gene lost 3 bases and the J gene lost 4 bases, with 7 bases spanning the gap. CDR3 length: 13 amino acids. Germline assignment: CDR1 LNHNV and CDR2 YYDKDF (reference sequence). As DNA, the CDR3 is TGTGCCACCAGCAGCACTCAGAATCAGCCCCAGCATTTT. Translating it yields CATSSTQNQPQHF.

This chain uses TRBV3-1 with TRBJ1-1; D unclear. The V gene's germline CDR1 is LGHDT and CDR2 YNNKEL (reference sequence). This CDR3 spans 15 amino acids. V was trimmed by 0 bases and J by 4 bases, leaving 12 bases between them. In nucleotides, the CDR3 is TGTGCCAGCAGCCAAGATTTGGCGGGCGTCACTGAAGCTTTCTTT. Amino acid sequence: CASSQDLAGVTEAFF.

This clonotype was counted at least ten times. The V and J genes are TRBV25-1 and TRBJ2-5, with a weak D call TRBD2 (5 bases). Looked up from germline, CDR1 is MGHDK and CDR2 is SYGVNS. The CDR3 runs 14 residues. V was trimmed by 4 bases and J by 5 bases, leaving 14 bases between them. This CDR3 reads CASSVNPSGETQYF. In nucleotides, the CDR3 is TGTGCCAGCAGTGTAAACCCCTCGGGGGAGACCCAGTACTTC.

This clonotype was recorded a few times. The V gene is TRBV5-4, the J gene TRBJ2-1; D unresolved. V was cut by 0 bases and J by 2 bases, with 9 bases left in between. The germline V gene encodes CDR1 SGHNT and CDR2 YYREEE (reference sequence). The CDR3 loop spans 15 amino acids. CDR3 nucleotide sequence: TGTGCCAGCAGCTTGGGGGCCGGCCCCTACAATGAGCAGTTCTTC. Its translation is CASSLGAGPYNEQFF.

The rearrangement links TRBV30 to TRBJ2-1; 10 bases agree with TRBD2. CDR3 length equals 14 residues. Trimming at V came to 3 bases and at J to 4 bases, leaving 3 bases not matched to a gene. The germline gives CDR1 GTSNPN, CDR2 SVGIG (reference sequence). The CDR3 here is CAWRELAGYNEQFF. The CDR3 coding sequence is TGTGCCTGGAGGGAACTAGCGGGATACAATGAGCAGTTCTTC.

This clonotype has a count of ten or more. The chain combines TRBV3-1 with TRBJ2-7; 10 bases match TRBD2. This CDR3 has 14 amino acids. V lost 4 bases and J lost 4; bases outside the gene matches: 4. Germline V CDR1 and CDR2: LGHDT, YNNKEL (reference sequence). As DNA, the CDR3 is TGTGCCAGCAGCCCTGGACTAGCGGTTTACGAGCAGTACTTC. Translation gives CASSPGLAVYEQYF.

The chain carries TRBV27 and TRBJ2-7, with a possible D match to TRBD2 (6 bases). CDR3 size: 13 residues. The germline V gene encodes CDR1 MNHEY and CDR2 SMNVEV (reference sequence). With 2 bases removed from V and 3 bases from J, the gap between germline ends came to 8 bases. This CDR3 reads CASSLGTDYEQYF. The CDR3 DNA reads TGTGCCAGCAGTTTAGGGACTGACTACGAGCAGTACTTC.

The V and J genes are TRBV30 and TRBJ2-1; either TRBD1 or TRBD2 may supply D (5 bases each). CDR3 length: 15 residues. Trimming left V 5 bases short and J 3 bases short, with 17 bases between. Looked up from germline, CDR1 is GTSNPN and CDR2 is SVGIG (reference sequence). The CDR3 sequence is CAWGDGPLGYNEQFF. CDR3 coding DNA: TGTGCCTGGGGGGACGGACCGCTGGGCTACAATGAGCAGTTCTTC.

In this sample, this clonotype turned up a few times. The rearrangement joins TRBV29-1 to TRBJ2-7; 10 nucleotides agree with TRBD1. The CDR3 contains 15 residues. Unmatched junction bases numbered 8, after V lost 3 bases and J lost 3 bases. Germline values: CDR1 SQVTM, CDR2 ANQGSEA. The CDR3 loop reads CSVEDEDRGIYEQYF. In DNA form, the CDR3 reads TGCAGCGTTGAGGACGAGGACAGGGGGATCTACGAGCAGTACTTC.

This clonotype was seen only a few times. This chain joins TRBV30 and TRBJ2-1; possible D gene TRBD1, 5 bases. Trimming took 0 bases from V and 9 from J, leaving 18 bases between them. The CDR3 consists of 15 residues. Germline assignment: CDR1 GTSNPN and CDR2 SVGIG (reference sequence). CDR3 bases: TGTGCCTGGAGTGTACTTGGCAGGGCACCGATTGAGCAGTTCTTC. It yields the protein CAWSVLGRAPIEQFF.

This chain uses TRBV7-2 with TRBJ2-3, with TRBD1 as a possible D gene (6 bases). Germline CDR1 reads SGHTA; CDR2 reads FQGNSA. V was pared by 3 bases and J by 3 bases, with 13 bases between. The CDR3 is made up of 15 amino acids. The CDR3 loop is CASSFLGGATDTQYF. The CDR3 bases are TGTGCCAGCAGCTTCCTTGGGGGCGCTACAGATACGCAGTATTTT.

There are many counts of this clonotype. The genes are TRBV9 and TRBJ1-1; possible D gene TRBD1, 6 bases. The CDR3 loop spans 15 amino acids. In germline, CDR1 is SGDLS, CDR2 YYNGEE. V dropped 0 bases and J dropped 5 bases, with 14 bases sitting between them. CDR3 sequence reads: CASSVGGGGYTEAFF. For the CDR3, the DNA is TGTGCCAGCAGCGTAGGTGGAGGGGGATATACTGAAGCTTTCTTT.

This clonotype was detected only a few times. The V and J genes are TRBV25-1 and TRBJ1-2; 10 positions match TRBD1. The CDR3 is 15 amino acids. Germline CDR1 MGHDK, CDR2 SYGVNS. V lost 4 bases and J lost 4; bases outside the gene matches: 6. This chain's CDR3 is CASSAGTGATYGYTF. CDR3 nucleotide sequence: TGTGCCAGCAGTGCCGGGACAGGGGCGACCTATGGCTACACCTTC.

Written as DNA, the CDR3 is TGTGCCAGCAGCTTCGAAGGGTCCACTGAAGCTTTCTTT. Amino acids: CASSFEGSTEAFF. The V and J genes are TRBV7-6 and TRBJ1-1; no clear D gene. The CDR3 contains 13 residues. V was cut by 3 bases and J by 4 bases, with 9 bases left in between. Germline CDR1 SGHVS, CDR2 FNYEAQ.

This clonotype was seen at least ten times. The V and J genes are TRBV23-1 and TRBJ2-5, with 7 bases that match TRBD1. TRBV23-1 is treated as an ORF (open reading frame) with a function not yet certain. The CDR3 runs to 15 residues. The trim removed 3 bases at V and 6 bases at J, leaving 10 bases unmatched. The CDR3 spells CASSQPGQRGKTQYF. The CDR3 coding sequence is TGCGCCAGCAGTCAGCCGGGACAGAGAGGAAAGACCCAGTACTTC.

The CDR3 region has the DNA TGTGCCAGCAGTTACCCGAGAGACTTAGAGGGGATTCTTAGCACAGATACGCAGTATTTT. It is translated as CASSYPRDLEGILSTDTQYF. J is TRBJ2-3 and V is TRBV6-2 or TRBV6-3; D assignment may be TRBD1 or TRBD2 (5 bases each). The CDR3 length is 20 residues. CDR1 is MNHEY and CDR2 is SVGEGT in the germline V gene. Trimming took 2 bases from V and 0 from J, leaving 24 bases between them.

This clonotype was counted between two and nine times. This chain links TRBV6-5 with TRBJ1-2; tentatively, D is TRBD1 (5 bases). From germline, CDR1 is MNHEY and CDR2 SVGAGI. The V and J ends lost 4 bases and 5 bases respectively, with 17 bases between them. This CDR3 has 15 amino acids. The CDR3 region is CASSLTALVEYGYTF. The CDR3 DNA follows: TGTGCCAGCAGTTTGACAGCCCTTGTGGAATATGGCTACACCTTC.